This entry lists 25 T cell receptor beta chains sequenced from one sample in a study of blood T cell repertoires in COVID-19. Assay: immunoSEQ multiplex PCR; the TCRdb copy retains only in-frame clones and omits some. The table records approximately 170,000 clones, under 95% of them present only once. Specimen: peripheral blood. Source of these receptors: a man aged 55 to 70 with active or convalescent COVID-19.

DNA of the CDR3: TGTGCCAGCAGCTTCACTAGCGGTAGCTACAATGAGCAGTTCTTC. It is translated as CASSFTSGSYNEQFF. The V gene is TRBV11-2, the J gene TRBJ2-1; 8 positions match TRBD2. Per germline, CDR1 SGHAT and CDR2 FQNNGV. This CDR3 has 15 amino acids. The trim removed 3 bases at V and 3 bases at J, leaving 4 bases unmatched. The full variable domain, completed using reference TRBV11-2 and TRBJ2-1, is EAGVAQSPRYKIIEKRQSVAFWCNPISGHATLYWYQQILGQGPKLLIQFQNNGVVDDSQLPKDRFSAERLKGVDSTLKIQPAKLEDSAVYLCASSFTSGSYNEQFFGPGTRLTVL.

The chain has TRBV5-1 and TRBJ1-1; the D gene is possibly TRBD1 (6 bases). CDR1 and CDR2 (germline): SGHRS, YFSETQ. Trimming stripped 0 bases from V and 1 base from J, with 10 bases between. The CDR3 runs to 15 residues. The chain's CDR3 is CASSLVLTGNTEAFF. CDR3 bases: TGCGCCAGCAGCTTGGTTCTGACAGGGAACACTGAAGCTTTCTTT.

This clone came up a few times. This chain links TRBV19 with TRBJ2-4, with D tentatively TRBD1 (6 bases). The V end was cut by 8 bases, the J end by 6 bases, with 17 bases between. Germline V CDR1 and CDR2: LNHDA, SQIVND (reference sequence). This CDR3 contains 14 residues. The CDR3: CASGGLEGVNIQYF. For the CDR3, the DNA is TGTGCCAGTGGGGGCCTTGAGGGCGTAAACATTCAGTACTTC.

The V and J genes are TRBV6-5 and TRBJ1-2; D is ambiguous. The CDR3 is 13 residues long. V was clipped by 6 bases and J by 1 base, with 9 bases between them. Per the germline V gene, CDR1 is MNHEY and CDR2 is SVGAGI. CDR3 sequence: CASSLTLNYGYTF. In nucleotides, the CDR3 is TGTGCCAGCAGCCTAACGCTTAACTATGGCTACACCTTC.

The chain recombines TRBV5-1 with TRBJ2-5; 7 positions agree with TRBD2. Per germline, CDR1 SGHRS and CDR2 YFSETQ. The length of the CDR3 is 15 residues. V was clipped by 6 bases and J by 5 bases; unmatched bases: 13. DNA for the CDR3: TGCGCCAGCAACCGACTAGCCGTACCGGGGGAGACCCAGTACTTC. Amino acid sequence: CASNRLAVPGETQYF. The whole variable domain, filled in from reference TRBV5-1 and TRBJ2-5, reads KAGVTQTPRYLIKTRGQQVTLSCSPISGHRSVSWYQQTPGQGLQFLFEYFSETQRNKGNFPGRFSGRQFSNSRSEMNVSTLELGDSALYLCASNRLAVPGETQYFGPGTRLLVL.

This chain joins TRBV10-2 and TRBJ2-7; D gene uncertain. Trimming took off 3 bases at V and 1 base at J, with 10 bases between the two ends. The CDR3 has 14 residues. Germline V lookup: CDR1 WSHSY, CDR2 SAAADI. The CDR3 spells CASSDTRSSYEQYF. DNA of the CDR3: TGCGCCAGCAGTGATACCCGGAGTTCCTACGAGCAGTACTTC.

The chain recombines TRBV12-3 or TRBV12-4 with TRBJ1-4; D is ambiguous. CDR3 length equals 13 residues. Deletions cut 3 bases from V and 4 bases from J, with 6 bases between. CDR3 nucleotide sequence: TGTGCCAGCAGTTTTTCGGGTAATGAAAAACTGTTTTTT. Protein sequence: CASSFSGNEKLFF.

The gene calls are TRBV19 and TRBJ2-3, with 7 bases that match TRBD1. Germline-derived CDR1 and CDR2 are LNHDA and SQIVND (reference sequence). The CDR3 loop spans 15 amino acids. The V segment lost 5 bases and the J segment 2 bases; nucleotides outside the gene matches: 7. The DNA of the CDR3 is TGTGCCAGTAGTTTCCGGGACAGCTACACAGATACGCAGTATTTT. Translation gives CASSFRDSYTDTQYF.

This clone was picked up a small number of times. The chain employs TRBV19 and TRBJ1-3, with D unresolved. This CDR3 is 16 amino acids long. The V gene lost 1 base and the J gene lost 0 bases, with 10 bases spanning the gap. Germline V CDR1 and CDR2: LNHDA, SQIVND (reference sequence). DNA for the CDR3: TGTGCCAGTAGTATAGGAGGCCTTAGCTCTGGAAACACCATATATTTT. Its protein is CASSIGGLSSGNTIYF.

The V call is TRBV18, the J call TRBJ1-5, with D perhaps matching TRBD1 (5 bases). The CDR3 runs to 15 residues. The germline V and J ends were trimmed by 3 bases and 0 bases, with 9 bases remaining between them. Looked up from germline, CDR1 is KGHSH and CDR2 is LQKENI. The CDR3 region is CASSPDSDSNQPQHF. The CDR3 DNA is TGTGCCAGCTCACCCGACAGCGATAGCAATCAGCCCCAGCATTTT.

The rearrangement joins TRBV19 to TRBJ1-2; no definite D call. Trimming shortened V by 3 bases and J by 8 bases, and 13 bases separated the two germline ends. The V gene's germline CDR1 is LNHDA and CDR2 SQIVND (reference sequence). This CDR3 comprises 13 residues. CDR3 nucleotide sequence: TGTGCCAGTAGTATTGTCGGGGTTTGGGGCTACACCTTC. Translating gives CASSIVGVWGYTF. The full variable domain, rest sourced from reference TRBV19 and TRBJ1-2, is DGGITQSPKYLFRKEGQNVTLSCEQNLNHDAMYWYRQDPGQGLRLIYYSQIVNDFQKGDIAEGYSVSREKKESFPLTVTSAQKNPTAFYLCASSIVGVWGYTFGSGTRLTVV.

In DNA, the CDR3 is TGTGCCTGGTGTGGACAGGGGGAAGGGACCCAGTACTTC. Translating gives CAWCGQGEGTQYF. This chain uses TRBV30 with TRBJ2-5, with TRBD1 identical over 10 bases. V lost 5 bases to trimming and J lost 7 bases; unmatched junction nucleotides: 7. This CDR3 comprises 13 residues. Germline V gene data show CDR1 as GTSNPN and CDR2 as SVGIG (reference sequence).

This chain connects TRBV4-1 to TRBJ2-5; the match to TRBD1 covers 8 bases. The CDR3 is 16 amino acids. The trim removed 5 bases at V and 0 bases at J, leaving 8 bases unmatched. The germline V gene has CDR1 MGHRA and CDR2 YSYEKL. This CDR3 is CASSYRTGPDQETQYF. The CDR3 DNA reads as TGCGCCAGCAGCTACCGGACAGGGCCGGACCAAGAGACCCAGTACTTC.

The chain employs TRBV30 and TRBJ1-4; no clear D gene. V was pared by 0 bases and J by 4 bases, with 9 bases between. The CDR3 sequence is 14 residues long. CDR1 is GTSNPN and CDR2 is SVGIG in the germline V gene (reference sequence). CDR3 nucleotide sequence: TGTGCCTGGAGTGTAAGCGGGGTTAATGAAAAACTGTTTTTT. It is translated as CAWSVSGVNEKLFF. Drawing the rest from reference TRBV30 and TRBJ1-4, the complete variable domain is SQTIHQWPATLVQPVGSPLSLECTVEGTSNPNLYWYRQAAGRGLQLLFYSVGIGQISSEVPQNLSASRPQDRQFILSSKKLLLSDSGFYLCAWSVSGVNEKLFFGSGTQLSVL.

The chain is built from TRBV7-9 and TRBJ1-1; 7 bases are a match to TRBD1. Germline lookup yields CDR1 SEHNR and CDR2 FQNEAQ (reference sequence). This CDR3 comprises 14 residues. Trimming took 6 bases from V and 5 from J; bases not matched to a gene: 9. CDR3 DNA: TGTGCCAGCAGGAAGGAGGGGGCAGGTACTGAAGCTTTCTTT. Its translation: CASRKEGAGTEAFF.

The V call is TRBV7-9, the J call TRBJ2-2, with TRBD2 identical over 13 bases. Losses at the gene ends were 4 bases for V and 9 bases for J; bases not matched to a gene: 5. Germline V CDR1 and CDR2: SEHNR, FQNEAQ (reference sequence). The CDR3 extends over 15 amino acids. CDR3 amino acids: CASSWTSGGQRELFF. The CDR3 region has the DNA TGTGCCAGCAGCTGGACTAGCGGGGGACAAAGGGAGCTGTTTTTT.

A single count supports this clone. This rearrangement joins TRBV4-2 to TRBJ2-3; 12 bases are a match to TRBD2. CDR3 size: 18 residues. Germline lookup yields CDR1 LGHNA and CDR2 YNFKEQ. V dropped 1 base and J dropped 4; count of bases not matched to a gene: 9. The CDR3: CASSQAGGLAGGADTQYF. CDR3 nucleotide sequence: TGTGCCAGCAGCCAAGCGGGGGGACTAGCGGGCGGGGCAGATACGCAGTATTTT.

The rearrangement links TRBV6-5 to TRBJ2-3; 7 positions match TRBD1. J lost 6 bases, V lost 6 bases, and 9 bases had no gene match. Per the germline V gene, CDR1 is MNHEY and CDR2 is SVGAGI. The CDR3 has 14 amino acids. The CDR3 here is CASRSPGQLDTQYF. The CDR3 DNA reads TGTGCCAGCAGATCACCGGGACAGTTGGATACGCAGTATTTT.

CDR3 sequence (DNA): TGTGCCAGCGACCCACAGGGCACCGGGGAGCTGTTTTTT. Translated: CASDPQGTGELFF. The V call is TRBV2, the J call TRBJ2-2; a possible D gene is TRBD1 (6 bases). Germline V gene data show CDR1 as SNHLY and CDR2 as FYNNEI. V lost 8 bases and J lost 4, with 11 bases in between. This CDR3 spans 13 amino acids.

This clone was counted once. The rearrangement uses TRBV29-1 and TRBJ2-1; possibly TRBD1 for D (5 bases). Germline-derived CDR1 and CDR2 are SQVTM and ANQGSEA. There are 13 residues in the CDR3. Between the trimmed V and J ends, which lost 5 bases and 6 bases, there was a span of 14 bases. CDR3: CSVPPRAANEQFF. CDR3 nucleotide sequence: TGCAGCGTTCCCCCCAGGGCAGCCAATGAGCAGTTCTTC.

The chain links TRBV9 to TRBJ1-2, with no clear D. The germline CDR1 and CDR2 sequences are SGDLS and YYNGEE. The CDR3 spans 15 residues. The V end lost 0 bases, the J end lost 2 bases, and 11 bases lay between the germline ends. The DNA of the CDR3 is TGTGCCAGCAGCGTAGCGTGGGGAGGGAACTATGGCTACACCTTC. It yields the protein CASSVAWGGNYGYTF.

V is TRBV5-4 and J is TRBJ2-7, with TRBD2 matching over 12 bases. The CDR3 covers 15 residues. CDR1 is SGHNT and CDR2 is YYREEE in the germline V gene (reference sequence). V gave up 4 bases and J gave up 5 bases; unmatched junction bases: 7. CDR3 amino acids: CASSDRLAGVHEQYF. CDR3 DNA: TGTGCCAGCAGCGACCGACTAGCGGGGGTACACGAGCAGTACTTC.

For the CDR3, the DNA is TGTGCCAGCAGCTATACGGGACACAGCTATGGCTACACCTTC. Protein sequence: CASSYTGHSYGYTF. This chain connects TRBV7-9 to TRBJ1-2; TRBD1 might be the D (6 bases). Germline V gives CDR1 SEHNR, CDR2 FQNEAQ (reference sequence). This CDR3 comprises 14 residues. Trimming took off 4 bases at V and 4 bases at J, with 13 bases between the two ends.

The V and J genes are TRBV7-2 and TRBJ2-5; D possibly corresponds to TRBD1 (6 bases). Trimming shortened V by 3 bases and J by 1 base, and 12 bases separated the two germline ends. There are 15 residues in the CDR3. Germline CDR1 and CDR2: SGHTA and FQGNSA. In DNA, the CDR3 is TGTGCCAGCAGCTTTGTGGGACAACTCCAAGAGACCCAGTACTTC. This sequence encodes CASSFVGQLQETQYF.

This chain joins TRBV18 and TRBJ1-3, with TRBD1 matching over 9 bases. Losses at the gene ends were 6 bases for V and 3 bases for J; bases not matched to a gene: 9. This CDR3 has 16 amino acids. Germline values: CDR1 KGHSH, CDR2 LQKENI. The CDR3 spells CASSNGQGFFGNTIYF. The DNA of the CDR3 is TGTGCCAGCTCCAACGGACAGGGGTTTTTTGGAAACACCATATATTTT.